The T cell receptor beta chain under discussion was sequenced for a study of CD8+ T cells in alopecia areata (dated by TCRdb to the late 2010s). Context from the whole study: The treated patients, all with moderate-to-severe alopecia areata, were enrolled in an open-label pilot trial of oral tofacitinib given at 5 to 10 mg twice daily. Tofacitinib was administered for 6 to 18 months, and 6 months of follow-up off drug were then conducted to assess delayed response and recurrence. High-throughput TCRbeta sequencing was used to examine T cell clonal expansion in alopecia areata in both the C3H/HeJ mouse model and human patients. On the human side, TCRbeta sequencing was run on scalp tissue and on sorted CD4+ and CD8+ peripheral blood T cells from healthy controls and from alopecia areata patients with either patchy or totalis/universalis disease. Patients on tofacitinib were biopsied at baseline and after 4 and 24 weeks of treatment, and several of the patients also had a later scalp biopsy. Clonality in the scalp was compared among normal scalp (n=4), patchy alopecia areata scalp (n=8), and alopecia totalis/universalis scalp (n=8). RNA came from the PAXgene miRNA kit for fixed scalp, the miRNeasy kit for PBMCs, and the RNeasy kit for mouse skin. TCRbeta CDR3 regions were amplified by immunoSEQ multiplex PCR using 35 Vbeta forward and 13 Jbeta reverse primers. Overall study results and their limits: Higher clonality and more expanded CD8+ clones were observed in lesional scalp than in normal scalp, particularly in alopecia totalis/universalis, a finding suggestive of antigenic drive. Shared TCR sequences between patients were less evident than in mice, which may be partly attributable to HLA diversity in the patient population. Unlike mouse skin, which is dominated by gammadelta T cells, normal human skin has resident alphabeta T cells that are also sequenced, and this complicates analysis of the scalp TCR repertoire.

A few counts support this clone. The antigen it recognizes is unknown. Base qualities are missing; no much larger clone stands one base away. CDR1 and CDR2 were assigned from the germline V gene as SQVTM and ANQGSEA. The germline ends are 11 bases apart after V is trimmed by 6 bases and J by 0 bases. Taken from cysteine to phenylalanine, the CDR3 has 13 residues. Of all the DNA, just the CDR3 is kept, 39 bases in frame from base 1. Libraries were prepared through the immunoSEQ multiplex PCR assay. RNA was extracted from all samples and reverse transcribed into cDNA, which served as template for TCR sequencing. First-strand cDNA was synthesized with SuperScript III using a 2:1 mix of oligo-dT and random hexamers. Amplification bias was assessed with a synthetic immune receptor repertoire, and residual bias was removed computationally. The authors' pipeline ran thus. After raw reads were preprocessed to remove errors, the CDR3 was defined following IMGT conventions as running from the conserved cysteine to phenylalanine. To get clonality, Shannon entropy was normalized by log2 of the number of productive unique TCRs and the result was subtracted from 1. CD4 or CD8 identity of scalp clones was inferred by cross-referencing scalp TCRbeta sequences with sorted blood CD4 and CD8 repertoires. Not all clones reach the TCRdb copy of this immuneACCESS table, which keeps in-frame sequences only. Checked studies attribute under half of the gap to unresolved V genes and leave the rest unexplained. That table furnishes V, J and clone size, whereas the DNA furnished D and trimming. The sample table shows under 300,000 clones, and about two thirds are seen once. The top ten clones comprise around 1.2% of the sample.

In light of the paper, this sample's time point label describes: baseline before oral tofacitinib. Peripheral blood and lesional scalp punch biopsies were obtained from patients with alopecia areata. PBMCs were separated by density centrifugation and stained for CD3, CD4 and CD8, after which CD4+ and CD8+ T cells were sorted on a FACSAria. Rearrangement joined TRBV29-1 to TRBJ1-1, and TRBD1 may be the D gene, going by 5 matching bases. The sequence came from a human donor with alopecia areata. The sample here was CD4+ T cells sorted from blood, taken at week 0. The CDR3 protein: CSVDSGLNTEAFF. The base sequence is TGCAGCGTAGATTCAGGGTTGAACACTGAAGCTTTCTTT.